This note documents a single T cell receptor beta chain sequence. What it recognizes is unknown. At one of its ends the junction is not consistent with the germline gene, which may arise from a read error. This entry comes from a study of radiation and T cells in renal cell carcinoma. Germline V gene sequence: CDR1 SSHAT, CDR2 FNYEAQ (reference sequence). This CDR3 spans 15 amino acids. This sample's time point: blood 4 weeks post-SBRT, at nephrectomy. As for treatment: 15 Gy SBRT to primary tumor, nephrectomy 4 weeks later. Nephrectomy followed 15 Gy stereotactic body radiation by 4 weeks. Study-level findings and limits: Without pretreatment biopsies, baseline tumor clonotype presence was undetermined.

The table came from immunoSEQ multiplex PCR; TCRdb's copy has only in-frame clones and leaves some out. The table shows roughly 86,000 clones, with around four fifths occurring only once. The sample in question was blood, obtained from a patient whose treatment included radiotherapy and nephrectomy. The chain employs TRBV7-7 and TRBJ2-5; 8 bases align to TRBD1. The TCR was taken from a man in his fifties or sixties with renal cell carcinoma. CDR3 protein: CASSAAGTGRHTQYF. The CDR3 DNA is TGTGCTAGCAGCGCAGCCGGGACAGGACGCCACACCCAGTACTTC.